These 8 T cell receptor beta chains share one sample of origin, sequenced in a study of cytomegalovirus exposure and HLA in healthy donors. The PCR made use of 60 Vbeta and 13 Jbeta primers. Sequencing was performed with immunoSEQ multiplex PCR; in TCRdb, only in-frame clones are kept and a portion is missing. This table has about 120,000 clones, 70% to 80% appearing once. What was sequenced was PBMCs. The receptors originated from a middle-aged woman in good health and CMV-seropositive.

CDR3 region: CASSLGLAAHKDEQFF. The CDR3, as DNA: TGTGCCAGCAGCTTAGGGCTAGCGGCCCACAAGGATGAGCAGTTCTTC. The chain uses TRBV11-2 and TRBJ2-1; 7 bases agree with TRBD2. This CDR3 region has 16 residues. Germline lookup yields CDR1 SGHAT and CDR2 FQNNGV. The V and J ends lost 1 base and 8 bases, in that order; junction bases with no gene match: 11. Complete variable domain (other parts from reference TRBV11-2 and TRBJ2-1): EAGVAQSPRYKIIEKRQSVAFWCNPISGHATLYWYQQILGQGPKLLIQFQNNGVVDDSQLPKDRFSAERLKGVDSTLKIQPAKLEDSAVYLCASSLGLAAHKDEQFFGPGTRLTVL.

The CDR3 nucleotides read TGTGCCTGGAGCCCCGGGATCTTGGGGCAGCCCCAGCATTTT. Translation gives CAWSPGILGQPQHF. The chain links TRBV30 to TRBJ1-5, with D unclear. Germline V gene lookup returns CDR1 GTSNPN and CDR2 SVGIG (reference sequence). Trimming removed 3 bases from V and 7 bases from J, with 16 bases in between. The CDR3 is 14 amino acids.

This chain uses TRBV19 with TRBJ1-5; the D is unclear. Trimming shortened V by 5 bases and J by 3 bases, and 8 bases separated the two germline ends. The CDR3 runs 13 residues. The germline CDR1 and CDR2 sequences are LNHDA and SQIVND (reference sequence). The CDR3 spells CASSGQYNQPQHF. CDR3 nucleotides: TGTGCCAGTAGTGGCCAGTACAATCAGCCCCAGCATTTT.

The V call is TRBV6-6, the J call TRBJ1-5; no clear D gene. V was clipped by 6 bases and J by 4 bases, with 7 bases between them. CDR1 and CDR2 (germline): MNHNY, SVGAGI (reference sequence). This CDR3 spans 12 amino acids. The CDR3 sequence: CASRAGNQPQHF. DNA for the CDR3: TGTGCCAGCAGGGCAGGAAATCAGCCCCAGCATTTT.

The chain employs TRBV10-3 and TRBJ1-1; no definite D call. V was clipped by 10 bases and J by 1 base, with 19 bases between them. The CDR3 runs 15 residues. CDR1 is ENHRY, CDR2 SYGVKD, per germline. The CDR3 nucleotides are TGTGCCAACTCACCTACGTTATTGAGGAACACTGAAGCTTTCTTT. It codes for CANSPTLLRNTEAFF.

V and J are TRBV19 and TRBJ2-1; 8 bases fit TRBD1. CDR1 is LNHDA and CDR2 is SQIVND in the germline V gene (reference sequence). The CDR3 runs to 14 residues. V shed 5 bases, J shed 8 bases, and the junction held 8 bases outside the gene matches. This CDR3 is CASSYLTGADEQFF. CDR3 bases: TGTGCCAGTAGTTATCTGACAGGGGCGGATGAGCAGTTCTTC.

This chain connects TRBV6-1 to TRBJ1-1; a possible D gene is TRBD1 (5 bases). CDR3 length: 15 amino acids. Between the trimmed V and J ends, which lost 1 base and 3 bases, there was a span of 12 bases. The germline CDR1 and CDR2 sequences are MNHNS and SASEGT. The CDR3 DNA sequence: TGTGCCAGCAGTGAAGGCCAGCCAGGGCACACTGAAGCTTTCTTT. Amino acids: CASSEGQPGHTEAFF.

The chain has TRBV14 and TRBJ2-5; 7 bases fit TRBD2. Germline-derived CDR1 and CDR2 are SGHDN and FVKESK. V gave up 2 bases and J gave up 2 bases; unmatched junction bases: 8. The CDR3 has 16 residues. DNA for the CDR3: TGTGCCAGCAGCCAATTTAGCGGGCTTTCTCAAGAGACCCAGTACTTC. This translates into CASSQFSGLSQETQYF.